Listed here are 21 T cell receptor beta chains from one sample, sequenced in a study of T cell responses to AZD1222 COVID-19 vaccine. The method was immunoSEQ multiplex PCR; TCRdb's version includes in-frame clones alone and lacks a portion of them. The sample holds 98,000 or so clones, about 92% seen once. The source was peripheral blood, collected on day 0 of MenACWY control vaccination. The source is an adult in good health.

The gene calls are TRBV19 and TRBJ2-3; 9 bases agree with TRBD2. Germline trimming cut 3 bases from V and 6 bases from J; bases unmatched to any gene: 7. This CDR3 spans 15 amino acids. The germline CDR1 and CDR2 sequences are LNHDA and SQIVND (reference sequence). CDR3 DNA: TGTGCCAGTAGTATCTCTAGCGGGGCCGGTGATACGCAGTATTTT. Protein product: CASSISSGAGDTQYF.

This sequence joins TRBV28 and TRBJ2-5; possibly TRBD1 for D (5 bases). The CDR3 has 16 residues. Germline V gene data show CDR1 as MDHEN and CDR2 as SYDVKM. V lost 6 bases, J lost 1 base, and 18 bases lay in between. For the CDR3, the DNA is TGTGCCAGCAGCCCCCCAGTGTGGGGCTCCCAAGAGACCCAGTACTTC. Its translation is CASSPPVWGSQETQYF.

The J gene is TRBJ2-7, the V gene TRBV6-5; 12 bases match TRBD2. In germline, CDR1 is MNHEY, CDR2 SVGAGI. The CDR3 has 15 residues. Losses at the gene ends were 2 bases for V and 4 bases for J; bases not matched to a gene: 3. The CDR3 region has the DNA TGTGCCAGCAGTTACCGACTAGCGGGGGCTTACGAGCAGTACTTC. Translated: CASSYRLAGAYEQYF.

The chain employs TRBV5-1 and TRBJ1-4; no firm D call. Germline V CDR1 and CDR2: SGHRS, YFSETQ. V was shortened by 0 bases and J by 0 bases, with 6 bases between the two germline ends. This CDR3 spans 15 amino acids. CDR3: CASSLVRATNEKLFF. The CDR3 nucleotides are TGCGCCAGCAGCTTGGTACGGGCAACTAATGAAAAACTGTTTTTT.

This chain uses TRBV5-1 with TRBJ2-1; TRBD1 agrees at 8 bases. The CDR3 is 15 amino acids. V dropped 3 bases and J dropped 8; count of bases not matched to a gene: 10. CDR1 and CDR2 from the germline V gene are SGHRS and YFSETQ. CDR3 sequence reads: CASSSGQGWTDEQFF. CDR3 bases: TGCGCCAGCAGCTCAGGACAGGGATGGACAGATGAGCAGTTCTTC.

V and J are TRBV5-1 and TRBJ1-1, with D perhaps matching TRBD1 (6 bases). The germline V gene has CDR1 SGHRS and CDR2 YFSETQ. Trimming stripped 2 bases from V and 5 bases from J, with 13 bases between. The CDR3 has 14 amino acids. The CDR3 reads CASSFGQTATEAFF. In nucleotides, the CDR3 is TGCGCCAGCAGCTTCGGACAGACCGCGACTGAAGCTTTCTTT.

The rearrangement links TRBV25-1 to TRBJ1-2, with 10 nucleotides matching TRBD1. The germline CDR1 and CDR2 sequences are MGHDK and SYGVNS. The CDR3 has 15 residues. V lost 3 bases to trimming and J lost 3 bases; unmatched junction nucleotides: 4. CDR3 in DNA: TGTGCCAGCAGTGACCCCGGACAGGGGGACTATGGCTACACCTTC. Translation: CASSDPGQGDYGYTF.

The chain employs TRBV28 and TRBJ2-2; D is possibly TRBD2 (5 bases). Germline values: CDR1 MDHEN, CDR2 SYDVKM. This CDR3 is built from 14 residues. Trimming cost V 6 bases and J 4 bases, with 12 bases left between them. The DNA for the CDR3 is TGTGCCAGCAGGATCGTCAGCGGCACCGGGGAGCTGTTTTTT. Translated: CASRIVSGTGELFF. Variable domain in full (rest from reference TRBV28 and TRBJ2-2): DVKVTQSSRYLVKRTGEKVFLECVQDMDHENMFWYRQDPGLGLRLIYFSYDVKMKEKGDIPEGYSVSREKKERFSLILESASTNQTSMYLCASRIVSGTGELFFGEGSRLTVL.

The chain carries TRBV7-8 and TRBJ1-5; D unresolved. The germline CDR1 and CDR2 sequences are SGHVS and FQNEAQ. Trimming removed 0 bases at V and 2 bases at J, with 17 bases between. The CDR3 has 18 residues. The CDR3 nucleotides are TGTGCCAGCAGCTTAGCGGTTATGGGTCAACTGGGCAATCAGCCCCAGCATTTT. Protein: CASSLAVMGQLGNQPQHF.

This chain joins TRBV3-1 (or the pseudogene TRBV3-2) and TRBJ2-2; TRBD1 is a possible D gene (6 bases). Germline V lookup: CDR1 LGHDT, CDR2 YNNKEL (reference sequence). This CDR3 is 17 amino acids long. V was trimmed by 5 bases and J by 0 bases, leaving 16 bases between them. The CDR3 sequence: CASSTFTGTPNTGELFF. In DNA form, the CDR3 reads TGTGCCAGCAGCACCTTCACCGGGACACCGAACACCGGGGAGCTGTTTTTT.

The V call is TRBV19, the J call TRBJ1-2; D gene uncertain. CDR1 LNHDA and CDR2 SQIVND come from the germline V gene (reference sequence). CDR3 length: 12 amino acids. The V end was cut by 7 bases, the J end by 4 bases, with 10 bases between. CDR3 loop: CASKENPYGYTF. The CDR3 DNA reads TGTGCCAGTAAGGAGAACCCCTATGGCTACACCTTC.

The chain combines TRBV5-4 with TRBJ2-3; 7 nucleotides line up with TRBD2. V lost 4 bases and J lost 5; bases outside the gene matches: 16. The CDR3 runs to 17 residues. Germline values: CDR1 SGHNT, CDR2 YYREEE (reference sequence). Here the CDR3 reads CASSAPPGGGSGDTQYF. DNA of the CDR3: TGTGCCAGCAGCGCCCCACCGGGCGGGGGTTCGGGAGATACGCAGTATTTT.

The genes are TRBV19 and TRBJ1-1; the D gene is possibly TRBD1 (5 bases). The CDR3 length is 13 residues. V was trimmed by 5 bases and J by 1 base, leaving 8 bases between them. Germline CDR1 LNHDA, CDR2 SQIVND (reference sequence). Here the CDR3 reads CASSGAENTEAFF. Written as DNA, the CDR3 is TGTGCCAGTAGTGGGGCAGAGAACACTGAAGCTTTCTTT.

This chain uses TRBV30 with TRBJ1-2, with 9 bases aligning to TRBD1. The CDR3 is 17 residues long. Germline V gene data show CDR1 as GTSNPN and CDR2 as SVGIG (reference sequence). The trim removed 2 bases at V and 8 bases at J, leaving 18 bases unmatched. CDR3 protein: CAWSPYPPPGQGSGYTF. The CDR3 nucleotides are TGTGCCTGGAGTCCTTATCCTCCCCCGGGACAGGGCTCCGGCTACACCTTC.

A remark on this clone: The CDR3 does not end in the conserved phenylalanine or tryptophan, so this is likely a read error. The chain has TRBV24-1 and TRBJ1-1, with D uncertain. The length of the CDR3 is 12 residues. Deletions cut 4 bases from V and 11 bases from J, with 13 bases between. Germline assignment: CDR1 KGHDR and CDR2 SFDVKD. The DNA for the CDR3 is TGTGCCACCAGTGACTCCACGGCACCGGCTTTCCTT. Amino acids: CATSDSTAPAFL.

The rearrangement links TRBV6-2 or TRBV6-3 to TRBJ2-7, with D hard to call. CDR3 size: 13 residues. V lost 0 bases and J 3 bases, leaving 6 bases between the germline ends. Germline CDR1 reads MNHEY; CDR2 reads SVGEGT. CDR3 bases: TGTGCCAGCAGTTACTCGGGCAGCTACGAGCAGTACTTC. This sequence encodes CASSYSGSYEQYF.

The chain employs TRBV4-3 and TRBJ1-2, with TRBD1 matching 10 bases. The CDR3 is made up of 14 amino acids. Germline V gene data show CDR1 as LGHNA and CDR2 as YSLEER. The V and J ends lost 3 bases and 8 bases, in that order; junction bases with no gene match: 6. Here the CDR3 DNA reads TGCGCCAGCAGCCAGACAGGGGGCCGAGGAGGCTACACCTTC. This gives the protein CASSQTGGRGGYTF.

As DNA, the CDR3 is TGTGCCAGCAGTTTAGTTTTCTGGGGAGTGAACACTGAAGCTTTCTTT. It translates to CASSLVFWGVNTEAFF. The chain has TRBV27 and TRBJ1-1; D unresolved. Trimming cost V 2 bases and J 0 bases, with 13 bases left between them. Germline CDR1 and CDR2: MNHEY and SMNVEV (reference sequence). This CDR3 contains 16 residues.

The chain links TRBV5-4 to TRBJ1-6, with 9 nucleotides matching TRBD1. With 3 bases clipped from V and 9 bases from J, the junction kept 4 bases outside the gene matches. Germline V gene data show CDR1 as SGHNT and CDR2 as YYREEE (reference sequence). The CDR3 spans 14 residues. The CDR3 is CASSSQGAGSPLHF. CDR3 coding DNA: TGTGCCAGCAGCTCACAGGGGGCTGGTTCACCCCTCCACTTT.

V usage is TRBV6-6 and J usage is TRBJ1-2, with no clear D. In germline, CDR1 is MNHNY, CDR2 SVGAGI (reference sequence). This CDR3 has 14 amino acids. With 6 bases removed from V and 8 bases from J, the gap between germline ends came to 19 bases. The CDR3 region is CASRDGWEDRGYTF. CDR3 DNA sequence: TGTGCCAGCAGGGATGGATGGGAAGATAGGGGCTACACCTTC.

V and J are TRBV6-5 and TRBJ1-2; the D is unclear. The CDR3 contains 11 residues. The V gene's germline CDR1 is MNHEY and CDR2 SVGAGI. The germline V and J ends were trimmed by 6 bases and 8 bases, with 10 bases remaining between them. CDR3 residues: CASRAVWGYTF. Here the CDR3 DNA reads TGTGCCAGCAGGGCGGTCTGGGGCTACACCTTC.